This TCR beta chain was obtained from a study of T cells after somatic rescue of genetic block. The germline V gene has CDR1 MDHEN and CDR2 SYDVKM. The CDR3 totals 13 residues. The ends were cut back, 10 bases at V and 0 bases at J, with 10 bases in the middle. Sequencing was performed with immunoSEQ multiplex PCR; in TCRdb, only in-frame clones are kept and a portion is missing. The data show under 150,000 clones, 75% to 95% seen once. The chain combines TRBV28 with TRBJ1-3; a weak D match, TRBD1 (5 bases). Sequencing was done on a sample of peripheral blood mononuclear cells (PBMCs). This TCR derives from a woman between 18 and 29 years old. The CDR3 DNA follows: TGTGCCACCGTCGACAGCTCTGGAAACACCATATATTTT. Translated: CATVDSSGNTIYF.